One and the same sample provided the 21 T cell receptor beta chains below, sequenced in a study of T cells after yellow fever vaccination. TCRdb re-derived calls from the 5' RACE reads in MiXCR, one entry per CDR3 protein. The sample lists around 250,000 distinct CDR3 sequences; about 7.1% were seen once. Sequenced here: CD4+ T cells sorted from PBMCs, sampled 15 days after the yellow fever booster vaccination. The source is a young man who received the YFV17D yellow fever vaccine.

Ten or more counts support this clonotype. V usage is TRBV7-2 and J usage is TRBJ2-3; D gene uncertain. V gave up 5 bases and J gave up 2 bases, with 11 bases separating them. The CDR3 totals 14 residues. Germline V CDR1 and CDR2: SGHTA, FQGNSA. CDR3 sequence (DNA): TGTGCCAGCAGCCCCCTTGGTAACACAGATACGCAGTATTTT. Translated: CASSPLGNTDTQYF.

The chain recombines TRBV27 with TRBJ1-2, with 7 bases aligning to TRBD1. The V and J ends lost 5 bases and 2 bases, in that order; junction bases with no gene match: 8. This CDR3 is 15 amino acids long. Germline CDR1 MNHEY, CDR2 SMNVEV (reference sequence). Here the CDR3 reads CASSQRGGTNYGYTF. In DNA, the CDR3 is TGTGCCAGCAGTCAAAGAGGGGGCACCAACTATGGCTACACCTTC.

CDR3 protein: CSAWNQRDSTDTQYF. The CDR3 DNA follows: TGCAGTGCTTGGAACCAGCGGGACTCCACAGATACGCAGTATTTT. This chain joins TRBV20-1 and TRBJ2-3, with TRBD2 matching over 7 bases. The germline V gene encodes CDR1 DFQATT and CDR2 SNEGSKA (reference sequence). V shed 5 bases and J 2 bases; nucleotides not matched to a gene: 10. There are 15 residues in the CDR3.

The table lists this clonotype with a few counts. Here the CDR3 reads CASSLSGTSGNYEQYF. The DNA for the CDR3 is TGTGCCAGCAGTTTATCCGGGACTAGCGGTAACTACGAGCAGTACTTC. The J gene is TRBJ2-7, the V gene TRBV27; 11 bases fit TRBD2. Losses at the gene ends were 0 bases for V and 3 bases for J; bases not matched to a gene: 4. CDR3 length equals 16 residues. In germline, CDR1 is MNHEY, CDR2 SMNVEV (reference sequence).

This chain uses TRBV30 with TRBJ2-3; a weak D match, TRBD2 (5 bases). Looked up from germline, CDR1 is GTSNPN and CDR2 is SVGIG (reference sequence). The CDR3 length is 16 residues. V lost 2 bases and J 7 bases, leaving 22 bases between the germline ends. The CDR3 loop is CAWSNGQRTVTNTQYF. CDR3 DNA sequence: TGTGCCTGGAGTAATGGTCAGCGGACGGTCACGAATACGCAGTATTTT.

This clonotype has more than one count but fewer than ten. The genes are TRBV19 and TRBJ2-7, with D tentatively TRBD2 (6 bases). The CDR3 is 14 amino acids. Germline assignment: CDR1 LNHDA and CDR2 SQIVND (reference sequence). Trimming took 9 bases from V and 3 from J, leaving 18 bases between them. CDR3 residues: CASRREQGSYEQYF. The CDR3 nucleotides read TGTGCCAGCCGGAGGGAGCAGGGCAGCTACGAGCAGTACTTC.

This clonotype was recorded at least ten times. The chain combines TRBV28 with TRBJ2-1; D call uncertain. The germline gives CDR1 MDHEN, CDR2 SYDVKM. CDR3 length: 11 residues. V was shortened by 6 bases and J by 10 bases, with 10 bases between the two germline ends. The CDR3 loop is CASSLTREQFF. For the CDR3, the DNA is TGTGCCAGCAGCCTAACCCGCGAGCAGTTCTTC.

In its sample, this clonotype was seen many times. The chain employs TRBV29-1 and TRBJ1-2; 9 bases line up with TRBD1. Germline V lookup: CDR1 SQVTM, CDR2 ANQGSEA. J was trimmed by 8 bases and V by 6 bases; bases with no gene match: 10. CDR3 length: 13 amino acids. CDR3 region: CSVEGQGAWGYTF. DNA for the CDR3: TGCAGCGTCGAGGGACAGGGAGCCTGGGGCTACACCTTC.

This clonotype has just a few counts. This chain uses TRBV6-1 with TRBJ2-1; 9 positions agree with TRBD1. Trimming removed 6 bases from V and 4 bases from J; junction bases left unmatched: 7. The CDR3 runs to 15 residues. Germline loops: CDR1 MNHNS, CDR2 SASEGT. The chain's CDR3 is CASSTRQGGYNEQFF. The CDR3 nucleotides are TGTGCCAGCAGCACGCGACAGGGGGGATACAATGAGCAGTTCTTC.

The sample holds many counts of this clonotype. This chain joins TRBV12-3 or TRBV12-4 and TRBJ2-5, with 7 bases aligning to TRBD1. J gave up 1 base and V 6 bases, and 2 bases lay outside the gene matches. This CDR3 is 13 amino acids long. CDR3 residues: CASSRQGQETQYF. In DNA, the CDR3 is TGTGCCAGCAGCCGACAGGGCCAAGAGACCCAGTACTTC.

In this sample, this clonotype turned up a few times. The rearrangement uses TRBV6-1 and TRBJ2-7; either TRBD1 or TRBD2 may supply D (5 bases each). Trimming removed 5 bases at V and 4 bases at J, with 18 bases between. The CDR3 spans 15 residues. The germline V gene has CDR1 MNHNS and CDR2 SASEGT. The CDR3 region has the DNA TGTGCCAGCAGTCCCGTTGGGGGAGTAGGGTACGAGCAGTACTTC. Translation: CASSPVGGVGYEQYF.

The chain uses TRBV28 and TRBJ2-2, with 10 bases identical to TRBD2. This CDR3 has 18 residues. Germline V gene sequence: CDR1 MDHEN, CDR2 SYDVKM. Trimming at V came to 7 bases and at J to 3 bases, leaving 14 bases not matched to a gene. CDR3 residues: CASTSGGAGGPYTGELFF. The CDR3 DNA is TGTGCCAGCACCTCCGGGGGAGCGGGAGGGCCTTACACCGGGGAGCTGTTTTTT.

This chain uses TRBV5-1 with TRBJ2-7; TRBD1 aligns across 7 bases. The CDR3 runs 14 residues. Unmatched junction bases numbered 12, after V lost 5 bases and J lost 7 bases. The V gene's germline CDR1 is SGHRS and CDR2 YFSETQ. The DNA for the CDR3 is TGCGCCAGCAGATTTGAACAGGGGATGGGGGAGCAGTACTTC. The encoded protein is CASRFEQGMGEQYF.

This clonotype was observed many times. The chain is built from TRBV7-9 and TRBJ2-1; 7 bases agree with TRBD2. The CDR3 extends over 15 amino acids. V shed 4 bases and J 2 bases; nucleotides not matched to a gene: 5. Germline CDR1 and CDR2: SEHNR and FQNEAQ (reference sequence). The CDR3 protein is CASSSRTSPYNEQFF. The DNA of the CDR3 is TGTGCCAGCAGCTCCCGGACTAGTCCCTACAATGAGCAGTTCTTC.

This clonotype was seen more than once but under ten times. The chain couples TRBV15 to TRBJ2-3, with 9 bases fitting TRBD2. In germline, CDR1 is LNHNV, CDR2 YYDKDF (reference sequence). This CDR3 has 17 residues. Trimming cost V 0 bases and J 0 bases; bases outside gene matches: 4. The CDR3 DNA is TGTGCCACCAGCAGAGATCTGGCGGGAGGGAGCACAGATACGCAGTATTTT. Translating gives CATSRDLAGGSTDTQYF. Supplemented by reference TRBV15 and TRBJ2-3, the full variable domain reads DAMVIQNPRYQVTQFGKPVTLSCSQTLNHNVMYWYQQKSSQAPKLLFHYYDKDFNNEADTPDNFQSRRPNTSFCFLDIRSPGLGDTAMYLCATSRDLAGGSTDTQYFGPGTRLTVL.

This clonotype showed up many times. This chain joins TRBV5-8 and TRBJ2-1, with 13 bases lining up with TRBD2. The V gene's germline CDR1 is SGHTS and CDR2 YDEGEE. CDR3 length equals 16 residues. Trimming removed 4 bases from V and 9 bases from J; junction bases left unmatched: 10. CDR3 sequence reads: CASSRGTSGKLSEQFF. The CDR3 DNA reads TGTGCCAGCAGCCGAGGGACTAGCGGGAAGTTGAGTGAGCAGTTCTTC.

The sample holds a few counts of this clonotype. DNA for the CDR3: TGTGCCAGCAGTGAATTGGCAGCGAACACCGGGGAGCTGTTTTTT. It codes for CASSELAANTGELFF. The V and J genes are TRBV25-1 and TRBJ2-2; no clear D gene. Germline CDR1 and CDR2: MGHDK and SYGVNS. V lost 1 base and J lost 0, with 6 bases in between. CDR3 size: 15 residues.

This clonotype was counted many times. The rearrangement links TRBV5-5 to TRBJ2-2, with D hard to call. The length of the CDR3 is 15 residues. Looked up from germline, CDR1 is SGHKS and CDR2 is YYEKEE (reference sequence). V was cut by 0 bases and J by 4 bases, with 10 bases left in between. The chain's CDR3 is CASSLGLSATGELFF. In nucleotides, the CDR3 is TGTGCCAGCAGCTTGGGTTTATCGGCCACCGGGGAGCTGTTTTTT.

This clonotype was recorded a few times. The chain recombines TRBV28 with TRBJ2-1; 10 bases agree with TRBD2. Germline lookup yields CDR1 MDHEN and CDR2 SYDVKM. The J segment lost 5 bases and the V segment lost 6 bases, leaving 4 bases of the junction unmatched. The CDR3 sequence is 14 residues long. CDR3 in amino acids: CASRKLAGNNEQFF. The DNA for the CDR3 is TGTGCCAGCAGGAAACTAGCGGGAAACAATGAGCAGTTCTTC.

This clonotype has a count of ten or more. This chain links TRBV10-3 with TRBJ2-5; possible D gene TRBD1, 6 bases. The germline V gene has CDR1 ENHRY and CDR2 SYGVKD. V shed 5 bases and J shed 3 bases, with 10 bases lying between them. CDR3 length: 13 residues. The CDR3 here is CAISIGQKETQYF. CDR3 bases: TGTGCCATCAGTATTGGACAGAAAGAGACCCAGTACTTC.

This clonotype was counted a few times. The J gene is TRBJ1-4, the V gene TRBV4-3; perhaps TRBD1 as D (6 bases). The CDR3 spans 14 residues. Deletions cut 4 bases from V and 4 bases from J, with 10 bases between. Germline V gives CDR1 LGHNA, CDR2 YSLEER. DNA of the CDR3: TGCGCCAGCAGCCCGACAGGCGATAATGAAAAACTGTTTTTT. Amino acids: CASSPTGDNEKLFF.